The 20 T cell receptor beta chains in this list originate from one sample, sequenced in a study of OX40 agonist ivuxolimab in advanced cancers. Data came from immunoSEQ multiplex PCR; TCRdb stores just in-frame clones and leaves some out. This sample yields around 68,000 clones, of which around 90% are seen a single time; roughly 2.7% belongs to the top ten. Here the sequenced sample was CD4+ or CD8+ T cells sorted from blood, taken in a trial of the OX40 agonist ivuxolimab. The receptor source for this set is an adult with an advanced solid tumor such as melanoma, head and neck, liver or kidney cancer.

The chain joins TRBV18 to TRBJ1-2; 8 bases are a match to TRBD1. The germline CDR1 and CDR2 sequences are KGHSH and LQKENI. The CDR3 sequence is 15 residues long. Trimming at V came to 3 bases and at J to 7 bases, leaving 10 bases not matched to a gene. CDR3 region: CASSPDMTGARGYTF. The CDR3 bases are TGTGCCAGCTCACCTGATATGACAGGGGCACGTGGCTACACCTTC.

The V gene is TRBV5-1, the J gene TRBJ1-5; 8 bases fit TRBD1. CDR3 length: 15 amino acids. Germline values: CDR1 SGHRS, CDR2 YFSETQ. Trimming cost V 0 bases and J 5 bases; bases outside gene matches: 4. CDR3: CASSLAGQGHQPQHF. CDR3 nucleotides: TGCGCCAGCAGCTTGGCCGGACAGGGTCATCAGCCCCAGCATTTT.

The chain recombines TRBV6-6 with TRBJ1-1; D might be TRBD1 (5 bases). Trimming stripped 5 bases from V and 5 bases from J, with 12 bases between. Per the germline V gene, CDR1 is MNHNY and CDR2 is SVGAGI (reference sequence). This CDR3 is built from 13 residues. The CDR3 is CASSLHGGTEAFF. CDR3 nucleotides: TGTGCCAGCAGTCTTCACGGGGGAACTGAAGCTTTCTTT.

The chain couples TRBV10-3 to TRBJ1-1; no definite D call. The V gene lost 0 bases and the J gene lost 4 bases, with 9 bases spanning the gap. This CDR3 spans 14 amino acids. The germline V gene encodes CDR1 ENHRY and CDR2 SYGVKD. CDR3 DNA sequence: TGTGCCATCAGTGAGTCCGGCGGCTCCACTGAAGCTTTCTTT. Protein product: CAISESGGSTEAFF.

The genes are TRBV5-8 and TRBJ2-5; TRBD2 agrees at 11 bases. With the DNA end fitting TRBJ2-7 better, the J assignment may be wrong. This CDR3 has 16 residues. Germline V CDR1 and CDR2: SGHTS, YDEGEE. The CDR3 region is CASSSPPGLAEYEQYF. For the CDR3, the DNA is TGTGCCAGCAGCTCGCCCCCGGGACTAGCGGAGTACGAGCAGTACTTC.

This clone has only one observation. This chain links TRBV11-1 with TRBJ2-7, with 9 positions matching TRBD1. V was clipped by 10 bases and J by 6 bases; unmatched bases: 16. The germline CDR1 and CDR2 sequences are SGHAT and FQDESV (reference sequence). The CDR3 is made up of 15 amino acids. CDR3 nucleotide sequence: TGTGCCACCCGCCAAGGGACAGGGTTGGGTCGCGAGCAGTACTTC. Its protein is CATRQGTGLGREQYF.

This CDR3 is CASSLKQGNQPQHF. The CDR3 DNA reads as TGTGCCAGCAGTTTGAAACAGGGCAATCAGCCCCAGCATTTT. The chain combines TRBV28 with TRBJ1-5; a weak D match, TRBD1 (5 bases). The ends were cut back, 3 bases at V and 2 bases at J, with 8 bases in the middle. The CDR3 spans 14 residues. Germline V CDR1 and CDR2: MDHEN, SYDVKM.

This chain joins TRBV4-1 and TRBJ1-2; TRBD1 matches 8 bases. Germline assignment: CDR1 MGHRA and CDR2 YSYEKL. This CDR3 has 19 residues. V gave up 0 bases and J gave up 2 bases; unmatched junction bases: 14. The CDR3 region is CASSQEGAGGGRTNYGYTF. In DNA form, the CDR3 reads TGCGCCAGCAGCCAAGAGGGGGCAGGGGGCGGCCGGACGAACTATGGCTACACCTTC.

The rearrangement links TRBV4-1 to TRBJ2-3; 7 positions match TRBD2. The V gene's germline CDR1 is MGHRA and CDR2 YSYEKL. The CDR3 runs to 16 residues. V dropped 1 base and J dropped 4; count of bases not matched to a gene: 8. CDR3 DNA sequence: TGCGCCAGCAGCCAAGCCAGCGGGAAAGAGGCAGATACGCAGTATTTT. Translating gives CASSQASGKEADTQYF.

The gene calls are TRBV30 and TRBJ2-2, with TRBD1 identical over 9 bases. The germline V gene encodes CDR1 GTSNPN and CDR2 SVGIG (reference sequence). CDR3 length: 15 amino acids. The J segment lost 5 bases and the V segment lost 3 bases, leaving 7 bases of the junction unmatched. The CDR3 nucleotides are TGTGCCTGGAGGAGAAGGGACAGGGTAACCGGGGAGCTGTTTTTT. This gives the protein CAWRRRDRVTGELFF.

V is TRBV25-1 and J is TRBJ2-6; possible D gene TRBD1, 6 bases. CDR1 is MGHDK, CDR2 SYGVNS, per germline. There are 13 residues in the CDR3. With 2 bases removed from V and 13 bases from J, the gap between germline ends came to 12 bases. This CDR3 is CASSEPNREVLTF. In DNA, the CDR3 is TGTGCCAGCAGTGAACCCAACAGGGAGGTCCTGACTTTC.

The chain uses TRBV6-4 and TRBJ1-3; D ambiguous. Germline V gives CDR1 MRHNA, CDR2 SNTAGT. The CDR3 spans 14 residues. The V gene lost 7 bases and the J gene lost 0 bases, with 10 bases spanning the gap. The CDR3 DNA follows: TGTGCCAGCATGGGCTCTCACTCTGGAAACACCATATATTTT. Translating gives CASMGSHSGNTIYF.

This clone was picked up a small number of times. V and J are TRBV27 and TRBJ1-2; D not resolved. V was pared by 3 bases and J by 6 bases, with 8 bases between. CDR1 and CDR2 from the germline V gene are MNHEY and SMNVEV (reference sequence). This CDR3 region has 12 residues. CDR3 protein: CASSLNGNGYTF. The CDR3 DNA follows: TGTGCCAGCAGTTTGAACGGAAATGGCTACACCTTC.

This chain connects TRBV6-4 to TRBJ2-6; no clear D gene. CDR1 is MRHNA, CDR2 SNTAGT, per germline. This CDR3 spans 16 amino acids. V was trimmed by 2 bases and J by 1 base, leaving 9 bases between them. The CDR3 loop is CASSDRSASGANVLTF. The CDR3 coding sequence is TGTGCCAGCAGTGACAGGTCCGCTTCTGGGGCCAACGTCCTGACTTTC.

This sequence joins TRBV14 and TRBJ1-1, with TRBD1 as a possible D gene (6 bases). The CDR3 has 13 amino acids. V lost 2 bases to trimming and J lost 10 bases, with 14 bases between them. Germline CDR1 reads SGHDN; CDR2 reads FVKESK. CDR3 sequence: CASSQNREAGAFF. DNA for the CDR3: TGTGCCAGCAGCCAAAACAGGGAAGCGGGAGCTTTCTTT.

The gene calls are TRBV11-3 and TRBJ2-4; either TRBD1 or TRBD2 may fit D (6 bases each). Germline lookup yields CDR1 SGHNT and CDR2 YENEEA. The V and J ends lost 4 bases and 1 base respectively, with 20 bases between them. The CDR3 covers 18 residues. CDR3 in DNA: TGTGCCAGCAGCTGGAGGGGGACCGGCGGTGGGGCCAAAAACATTCAGTACTTC. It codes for CASSWRGTGGGAKNIQYF. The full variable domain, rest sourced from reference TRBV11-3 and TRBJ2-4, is EAGVVQSPRYKIIEKKQPVAFWCNPISGHNTLYWYLQNLGQGPELLIRYENEEAVDDSQLPKDRFSAERLKGVDSTLKIQPAELGDSAVYLCASSWRGTGGGAKNIQYFGAGTRLSVL.

The CDR3 sequence is CARSLVPARGGYGYTF. CDR3 coding DNA: TGTGCCAGAAGCTTGGTTCCGGCCAGGGGGGGATATGGCTACACCTTC. The V and J genes are TRBV5-3 and TRBJ1-2; TRBD1 matches at 7 bases. TRBV5-3 is reported as an ORF; its role is uncertain. The CDR3 length is 16 residues. Trimming took 0 bases from V and 5 from J; bases not matched to a gene: 10.

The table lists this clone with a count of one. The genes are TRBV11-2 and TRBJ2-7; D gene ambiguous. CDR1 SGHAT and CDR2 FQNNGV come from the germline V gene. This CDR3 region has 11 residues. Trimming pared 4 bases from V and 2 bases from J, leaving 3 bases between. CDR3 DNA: TGTGCCAGCAGCTCAACCTACGAGCAGTACTTC. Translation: CASSSTYEQYF. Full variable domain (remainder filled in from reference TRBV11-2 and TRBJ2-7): EAGVAQSPRYKIIEKRQSVAFWCNPISGHATLYWYQQILGQGPKLLIQFQNNGVVDDSQLPKDRFSAERLKGVDSTLKIQPAKLEDSAVYLCASSSTYEQYFGPGTRLTVT.

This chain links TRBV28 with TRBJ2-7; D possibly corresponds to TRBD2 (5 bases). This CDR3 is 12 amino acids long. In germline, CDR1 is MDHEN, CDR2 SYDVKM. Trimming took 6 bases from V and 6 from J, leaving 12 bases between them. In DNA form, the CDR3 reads TGTGCCAGCAGCCAACTAGTCCGCGAGCAGTACTTC. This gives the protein CASSQLVREQYF.

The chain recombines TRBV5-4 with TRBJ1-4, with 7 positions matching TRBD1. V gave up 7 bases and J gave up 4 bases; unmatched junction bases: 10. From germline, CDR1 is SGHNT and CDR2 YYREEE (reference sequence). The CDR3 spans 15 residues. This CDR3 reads CASAENRGINEKLFF. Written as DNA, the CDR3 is TGTGCCAGCGCAGAAAACAGGGGTATTAATGAAAAACTGTTTTTT.